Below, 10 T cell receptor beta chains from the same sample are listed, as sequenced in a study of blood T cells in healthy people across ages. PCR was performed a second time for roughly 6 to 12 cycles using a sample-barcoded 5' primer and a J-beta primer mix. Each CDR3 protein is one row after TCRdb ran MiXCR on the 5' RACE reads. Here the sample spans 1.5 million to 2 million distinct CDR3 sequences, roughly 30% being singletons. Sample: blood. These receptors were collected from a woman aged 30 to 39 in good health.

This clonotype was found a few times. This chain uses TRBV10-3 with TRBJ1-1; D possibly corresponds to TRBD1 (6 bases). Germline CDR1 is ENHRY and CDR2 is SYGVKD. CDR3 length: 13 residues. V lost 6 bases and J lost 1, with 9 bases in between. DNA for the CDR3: TGTGCCATCAGGGAGGGACAGAACACTGAAGCTTTCTTT. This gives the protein CAIREGQNTEAFF.

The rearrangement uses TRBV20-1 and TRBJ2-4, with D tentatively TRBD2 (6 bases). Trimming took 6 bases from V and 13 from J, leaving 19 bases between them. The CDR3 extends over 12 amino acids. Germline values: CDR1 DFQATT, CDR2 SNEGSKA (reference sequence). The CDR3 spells CSARGTFNEQYF. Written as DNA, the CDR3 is TGCAGTGCCCGGGGGACTTTCAATGAGCAGTACTTC.

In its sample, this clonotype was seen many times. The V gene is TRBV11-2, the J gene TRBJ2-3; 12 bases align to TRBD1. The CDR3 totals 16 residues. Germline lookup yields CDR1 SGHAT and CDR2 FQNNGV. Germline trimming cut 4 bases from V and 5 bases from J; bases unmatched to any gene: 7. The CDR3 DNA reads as TGTGCCAGCAGCTCTCGGGGACAGGGGGCGCAAGATACGCAGTATTTT. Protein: CASSSRGQGAQDTQYF.

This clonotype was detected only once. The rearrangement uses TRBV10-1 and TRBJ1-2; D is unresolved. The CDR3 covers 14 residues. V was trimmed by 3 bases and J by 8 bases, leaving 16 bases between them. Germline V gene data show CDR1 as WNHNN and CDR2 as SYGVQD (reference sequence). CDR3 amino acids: CASSESDPSSGYTF. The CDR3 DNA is TGCGCCAGCAGTGAATCCGACCCTAGTAGCGGCTACACCTTC.

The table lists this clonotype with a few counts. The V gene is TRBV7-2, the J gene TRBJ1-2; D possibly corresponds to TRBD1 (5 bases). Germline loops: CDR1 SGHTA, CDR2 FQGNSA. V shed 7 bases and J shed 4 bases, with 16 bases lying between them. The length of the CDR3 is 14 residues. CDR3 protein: CASTVGTGGYGYTF. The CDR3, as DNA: TGTGCCAGCACCGTAGGGACCGGAGGCTATGGCTACACCTTC.

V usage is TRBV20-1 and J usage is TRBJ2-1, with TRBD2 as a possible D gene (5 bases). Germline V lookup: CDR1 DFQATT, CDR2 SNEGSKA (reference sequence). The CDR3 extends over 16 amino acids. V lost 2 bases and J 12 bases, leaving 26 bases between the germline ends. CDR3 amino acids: CSARTDTEEARHAQFF. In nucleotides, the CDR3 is TGCAGTGCTAGAACTGATACCGAGGAGGCTCGCCATGCGCAGTTCTTC.

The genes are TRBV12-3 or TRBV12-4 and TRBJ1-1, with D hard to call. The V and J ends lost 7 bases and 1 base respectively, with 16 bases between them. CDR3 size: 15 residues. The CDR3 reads CASTYYPDRNTEAFF. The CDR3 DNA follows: TGTGCCAGCACCTACTATCCGGACCGGAACACTGAAGCTTTCTTT.

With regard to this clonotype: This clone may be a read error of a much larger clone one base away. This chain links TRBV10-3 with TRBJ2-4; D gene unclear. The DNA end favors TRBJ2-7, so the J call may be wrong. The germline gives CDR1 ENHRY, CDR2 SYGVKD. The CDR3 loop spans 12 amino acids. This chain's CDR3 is CAIRVEGYEQYF. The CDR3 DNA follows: TGTGCCATCAGAGTGGAAGGCTACGAGCAGTACTTC.

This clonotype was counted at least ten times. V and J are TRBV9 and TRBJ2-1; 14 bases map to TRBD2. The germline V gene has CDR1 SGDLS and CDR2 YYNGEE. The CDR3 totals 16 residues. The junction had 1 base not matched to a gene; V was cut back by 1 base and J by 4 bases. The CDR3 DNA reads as TGTGCCAGCAGCGTACGACTAGCGGGGGGGTACAATGAGCAGTTCTTC. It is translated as CASSVRLAGGYNEQFF.

The CDR3 loop reads CASSLRQDLSGANVLTF. The DNA for the CDR3 is TGCGCCAGCAGCTTAAGACAGGACCTCTCTGGGGCCAACGTCCTGACTTTC. The chain joins TRBV4-1 to TRBJ2-6, with D perhaps TRBD1 (6 bases). Trimming took 5 bases from V and 0 from J, leaving 14 bases between them. Germline CDR1 and CDR2: MGHRA and YSYEKL. This CDR3 has 17 residues.